This T cell receptor beta chain was documented in a study of T cells in Graves' hyperthyroidism and ophthalmopathy. Researchers took RNA transcripts and amplified the TCR beta CDR3 regions from them. With the HTBI primer set, the TCR CDR3 went through a first round of RT-PCR. TCRdb used MiXCR to reprocess the multiplex PCR reads, holding one entry per CDR3 protein. Of about 290,000 distinct CDR3 sequences listed, less than 15% are singletons. Study-wide results and limits: Most thyroid-expanded clonotypes above 0.001 were also found in blood. Stable hyperthyroidism was told apart from ophthalmopathy by a model built on 13 V-J features. Model predictions of ophthalmopathy came a median around 6.5 months before onset.

In regard to this clonotype: Its antigen is as yet unknown.

The germline CDR1 and CDR2 sequences are SGHTA and FQGTGA. Trimming removed 5 bases from V and 9 bases from J; junction bases left unmatched: 9. The CDR3 length is 13 residues. J is TRBJ2-5 and V is TRBV7-3; 7 nucleotides agree with TRBD1. What was sequenced was blood. This TCR was sampled from a woman aged 25 to 45 with Graves' hyperthyroidism that later progressed to Graves' ophthalmopathy. CDR3 DNA sequence: TGTGCCAGCAGCCGGACAGGCCGTGGGCCCCAGTACTTC. Protein product: CASSRTGRGPQYF.